Described below is a single TCR beta chain sequence and its context. Its antigen is undetermined. The V gene's germline CDR1 is SEHNR and CDR2 FQNEAQ (reference sequence). This CDR3 contains 16 residues. This entry comes from a study of CXCR3-negative and CXCR3-positive naive CD8 T cells. Study observations and caveats: A higher hydrophobicity marked the TRB CDR3s of CXCR3-positive naive cells versus CXCR3-negative naive cells.

TRB cDNA libraries were made by UMI-labeled 5' RACE. Reanalyzing the 5' RACE reads, TCRdb keeps one entry per CDR3 protein, without DNA. The sample table includes about 98,000 distinct CDR3 sequences. The genes are TRBV7-9 and TRBJ2-1; the TCRdb call, TRBD1, lacks DNA for checking. This TCR derives from a human donor in good health. Some clones in this sample may be carry-over from other donors' samples. Sequenced material: naive CXCR3+ CD8+ T cells from blood. Sample subset: CD45RO-CCR7+CD27+CD95- naive CD8+ T cells expressing CXCR3 (TNR3+). This chain's CDR3 is CASSFAGISSYNEQFF.